Each of the 5 T cell receptor beta chains below was sequenced from the same sample in a study of T-cell reconstitution after alpha-beta-depleted transplantation in children. Unique molecular identifiers were built into the TCRbeta library. TCRdb ran MiXCR on the PCR reads and lists one entry per CDR3 protein. The sample contains about 270,000 distinct CDR3 sequences, 9.9% of which appear only once. The source material was PBMCs from the stem cell graft donor, sampled from the stem cell graft. Source of these receptors: a human donor who donated a stem cell graft to a child with SCID.

In this sample, this clonotype turned up many times. CDR3 amino acids: CASTGYYNEQFF. CDR3 sequence (DNA): TGTGCCAGCACGGGGTACTACAATGAGCAGTTCTTC. This chain uses TRBV12-3 or TRBV12-4 with TRBJ2-1; D may be TRBD2 (5 bases). Trimming pared 7 bases from V and 3 bases from J, leaving 7 bases between. The CDR3 is 12 amino acids.

The chain carries TRBV20-1 and TRBJ2-2; 10 bases are shared with TRBD1. This CDR3 contains 14 residues. Trimming cost V 1 base and J 9 bases; bases outside gene matches: 5. From germline, CDR1 is DFQATT and CDR2 SNEGSKA (reference sequence). The CDR3 nucleotides read TGCAGTGCTAGAGCGGACAGGGGGGCCAGGGAGCTGTTTTTT. Amino acid sequence: CSARADRGARELFF.

The CDR3 loop reads CSATPTAAYEQYF. The CDR3 DNA is TGCAGTGCTACCCCTACTGCAGCCTACGAGCAGTACTTC. This chain uses TRBV20-1 with TRBJ2-7; no definite D call. The V end lost 4 bases, the J end lost 2 bases, and 12 bases lay between the germline ends. This CDR3 is 13 amino acids long. Germline V gene data show CDR1 as DFQATT and CDR2 as SNEGSKA (reference sequence).

This clonotype was counted only a few times. The chain uses TRBV6-5 and TRBJ1-2; D gene ambiguous. V was shortened by 3 bases and J by 4 bases, with 9 bases between the two germline ends. The CDR3 runs 13 residues. Germline-derived CDR1 and CDR2 are MNHEY and SVGAGI. The CDR3 loop is CASSYREFYGYTF. CDR3 nucleotides: TGTGCCAGCAGTTATAGGGAGTTCTATGGCTACACCTTC.

This clonotype was counted many times. The chain has TRBV29-1 and TRBJ2-5; 12 bases map to TRBD1. Germline V gives CDR1 SQVTM, CDR2 ANQGSEA. This CDR3 is built from 15 residues. The J segment lost 5 bases and the V segment lost 7 bases, leaving 11 bases of the junction unmatched. CDR3 coding DNA: TGCAGCGCCTATCCGGGACAGGGGGCGAGGGAGACCCAGTACTTC. This sequence encodes CSAYPGQGARETQYF. The full variable domain, rest sourced from reference TRBV29-1 and TRBJ2-5, is SAVISQKPSRDICQRGTSLTIQCQVDSQVTMMFWYRQQPGQSLTLIATANQGSEATYESGFVIDKFPISRPNLTFSTLTVSNMSPEDSSIYLCSAYPGQGARETQYFGPGTRLLVL.